This record looks at one TCR beta chain sequence and its context. The antigen is unknown. A read error may account for a junction end that differs from germline. The source of the sample is a study of cytomegalovirus exposure and HLA in healthy donors. General study results and limits: The presence/absence work took it that sequencing depth was about the same across donors. Indistinguishable V segments, including TRBV6-2 and TRBV6-3, were excluded. The authors judged a highly shared variant cluster likely a sequencing artifact.

PCR primers comprised 60 Vbeta and 13 Jbeta primers. Sequencing was performed with immunoSEQ multiplex PCR; in TCRdb, only in-frame clones are kept and a portion is missing. The data hold roughly 61,000 clones, with roughly 90% observed a single time. Germline lookup yields CDR1 SQVTM and CDR2 ANQGSEA. The CDR3 is 12 residues long. The sequenced sample was PBMCs. The receptor was derived from a man aged 25-40 years in good health and CMV-seropositive. The chain uses TRBV29-1 and TRBJ1-1; no reliable D call. The CDR3 DNA reads TGCAGCGTAGAAGCGTGGAACACTGAAGCTTTCTTT. Its translation is CSVEAWNTEAFF.